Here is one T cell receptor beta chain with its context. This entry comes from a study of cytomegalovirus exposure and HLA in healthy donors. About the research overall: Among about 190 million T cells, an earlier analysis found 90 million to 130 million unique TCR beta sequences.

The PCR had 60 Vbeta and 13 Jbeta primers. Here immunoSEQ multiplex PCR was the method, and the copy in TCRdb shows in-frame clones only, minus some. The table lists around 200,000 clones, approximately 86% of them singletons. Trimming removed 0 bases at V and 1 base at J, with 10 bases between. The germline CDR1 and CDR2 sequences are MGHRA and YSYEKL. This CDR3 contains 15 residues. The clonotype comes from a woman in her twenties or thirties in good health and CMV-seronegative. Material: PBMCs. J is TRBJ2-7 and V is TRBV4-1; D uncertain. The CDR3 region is CASSQDKTVSYEQYF. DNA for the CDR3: TGCGCCAGCAGCCAAGATAAAACGGTTTCCTACGAGCAGTACTTC.